Presented here are 14 T cell receptor beta chains from one specimen sequenced in a study of identical twins. TCRdb ran MiXCR on the 5' RACE reads and lists one entry per CDR3 protein. There are 310,000 or so distinct CDR3 sequences in the sample; roughly 9% occur only once, and approximately 7% lies in the top ten. These same data were also listed under a study on yellow fever vaccine responses in identical twins.

Sequenced: CD8+ T cells sorted from blood. The receptors were gathered from a woman under 30 in good health.

This clonotype was counted at least ten times. V is TRBV20-1 and J is TRBJ2-1, with D possibly called TRBD1 or TRBD2 (5 bases each). The germline gives CDR1 DFQATT, CDR2 SNEGSKA (reference sequence). The CDR3 is 13 amino acids. The germline V and J ends were trimmed by 3 bases and 8 bases, with 14 bases remaining between them. The CDR3: CSARGVRVDEQFF. The CDR3 bases are TGCAGTGCTAGGGGGGTCCGCGTCGATGAGCAGTTCTTC.

This clonotype was seen at least ten times. The V call is TRBV11-1, the J call TRBJ2-1; either TRBD1 or TRBD2 may supply D (6 bases each). CDR1 SGHAT and CDR2 FQDESV come from the germline V gene (reference sequence). V gave up 5 bases and J gave up 7 bases, with 9 bases separating them. This CDR3 spans 12 amino acids. The CDR3 region is CASSRGGNEQFF. DNA of the CDR3: TGTGCCAGCAGCCGAGGGGGGAATGAGCAGTTCTTC.

The chain employs TRBV29-1 and TRBJ2-5, with D unclear. CDR3 length equals 18 residues. Trimming took off 0 bases at V and 4 bases at J, with 24 bases between the two ends. Looked up from germline, CDR1 is SQVTM and CDR2 is ANQGSEA. The CDR3 region is CSVEDVKGQERNLETQYF. CDR3 nucleotides: TGCAGCGTTGAAGATGTTAAGGGTCAGGAACGGAATCTAGAGACCCAGTACTTC.

At least ten counts were recorded for this clonotype. The rearrangement links TRBV6-5 to TRBJ2-2; 12 bases align to TRBD2. This CDR3 spans 16 amino acids. J was trimmed by 3 bases and V by 5 bases; bases with no gene match: 4. The germline V gene has CDR1 MNHEY and CDR2 SVGAGI. CDR3 in amino acids: CASSPTSGGYTGELFF. The CDR3 DNA sequence: TGTGCCAGCAGTCCTACTAGCGGGGGGTACACCGGGGAGCTGTTTTTT.

This rearrangement joins TRBV6-2 or TRBV6-3 to TRBJ2-3, with 10 bases lining up with TRBD2. The CDR3 has 17 amino acids. V lost 0 bases and J lost 2; bases outside the gene matches: 5. In germline, CDR1 is MNHEY, CDR2 SVGEGT. The CDR3 spells CASSYSSTSGFTDTQYF. The CDR3 nucleotides read TGTGCCAGCAGTTACTCATCGACTAGCGGGTTCACAGATACGCAGTATTTT.

The chain employs TRBV6-2 or TRBV6-3 and TRBJ1-5; D may be TRBD1 (6 bases). Trimming stripped 11 bases from V and 0 bases from J, with 17 bases between. Looked up from germline, CDR1 is MNHEY and CDR2 is SVGEGT. The CDR3 is 15 residues long. CDR3 amino acids: CAAGEDRISNQPQHF. The CDR3, as DNA: TGTGCCGCCGGAGAAGACAGGATTAGCAATCAGCCCCAGCATTTT.

This clonotype was detected many times. The rearrangement joins TRBV20-1 to TRBJ1-6; D is uncertain. The CDR3 extends over 14 amino acids. The germline V and J ends were trimmed by 2 bases and 4 bases, with 9 bases remaining between them. Germline lookup yields CDR1 DFQATT and CDR2 SNEGSKA (reference sequence). CDR3 residues: CSARSEGYNSPLHF. The CDR3 region has the DNA TGCAGTGCTAGAAGTGAGGGATATAATTCACCCCTCCACTTT.

This clonotype was seen repeatedly, ten times or more. The chain combines TRBV4-2 with TRBJ2-2; D may be TRBD2 (5 bases). The CDR3 totals 15 residues. Germline CDR1 is LGHNA and CDR2 is YNFKEQ. V lost 4 bases to trimming and J lost 1 base, with 10 bases between them. As DNA, the CDR3 is TGTGCCAGCAGCCTCGCGGAGGAGAACACCGGGGAGCTGTTTTTT. Translating it yields CASSLAEENTGELFF.

The chain employs TRBV20-1 and TRBJ2-5; 7 bases line up with TRBD2. Germline-derived CDR1 and CDR2 are DFQATT and SNEGSKA (reference sequence). V shed 6 bases and J 4 bases; nucleotides not matched to a gene: 8. The CDR3 contains 13 residues. This chain's CDR3 is CSAPRGEGETQYF. In nucleotides, the CDR3 is TGCAGTGCCCCCCGGGGGGAGGGAGAGACCCAGTACTTC.

The genes are TRBV15 and TRBJ2-7; D is ambiguous. Trimming took off 1 base at V and 5 bases at J, with 9 bases between the two ends. CDR3 length equals 13 residues. Germline CDR1 and CDR2: LNHNV and YYDKDF (reference sequence). The CDR3 sequence is CATSRVSQDEQYF. The CDR3 bases are TGTGCCACCAGCAGAGTGTCGCAGGACGAGCAGTACTTC.

At least ten counts were recorded for this clonotype. J is TRBJ2-7 and V is TRBV27; TRBD2 matches at 14 bases. The V and J ends lost 3 bases and 5 bases, in that order; junction bases with no gene match: 9. The CDR3 extends over 17 amino acids. CDR1 is MNHEY, CDR2 SMNVEV, per germline (reference sequence). CDR3: CASSFLGLAGGSNEQYF. DNA of the CDR3: TGTGCCAGCAGTTTCCTAGGACTAGCGGGAGGATCCAACGAGCAGTACTTC.

This chain links TRBV13 with TRBJ2-4; D gene ambiguous. CDR1 and CDR2 from the germline V gene are PRHDT and FYEKMQ (reference sequence). The CDR3 covers 16 residues. V lost 5 bases and J 3 bases, leaving 17 bases between the germline ends. The CDR3 here is CASSDLRNLVKNIQYF. The CDR3 nucleotides are TGTGCCAGCAGCGATCTAAGGAACCTTGTCAAAAACATTCAGTACTTC.

This clonotype was found many times. The V gene is TRBV7-9, the J gene TRBJ2-5, with 8 bases lining up with TRBD1. The V gene end was trimmed by 5 bases and the J gene end by 1 base; junction bases not matched to a gene: 3. This CDR3 has 14 amino acids. Germline values: CDR1 SEHNR, CDR2 FQNEAQ (reference sequence). For the CDR3, the DNA is TGTGCCAGCAGCCGCGGACAGGGCCAAGAGACCCAGTACTTC. Translated, it gives CASSRGQGQETQYF.

This clonotype was seen at least ten times. The genes are TRBV4-1 and TRBJ2-5; the D gene could be TRBD1 or TRBD2 (7 bases each). The CDR3 sequence is 15 residues long. Germline values: CDR1 MGHRA, CDR2 YSYEKL. Trimming took 0 bases from V and 5 from J, leaving 13 bases between them. The CDR3 spells CASSQEGRGQETQYF. The CDR3 region has the DNA TGCGCCAGCAGCCAAGAAGGGAGGGGGCAGGAGACCCAGTACTTC.